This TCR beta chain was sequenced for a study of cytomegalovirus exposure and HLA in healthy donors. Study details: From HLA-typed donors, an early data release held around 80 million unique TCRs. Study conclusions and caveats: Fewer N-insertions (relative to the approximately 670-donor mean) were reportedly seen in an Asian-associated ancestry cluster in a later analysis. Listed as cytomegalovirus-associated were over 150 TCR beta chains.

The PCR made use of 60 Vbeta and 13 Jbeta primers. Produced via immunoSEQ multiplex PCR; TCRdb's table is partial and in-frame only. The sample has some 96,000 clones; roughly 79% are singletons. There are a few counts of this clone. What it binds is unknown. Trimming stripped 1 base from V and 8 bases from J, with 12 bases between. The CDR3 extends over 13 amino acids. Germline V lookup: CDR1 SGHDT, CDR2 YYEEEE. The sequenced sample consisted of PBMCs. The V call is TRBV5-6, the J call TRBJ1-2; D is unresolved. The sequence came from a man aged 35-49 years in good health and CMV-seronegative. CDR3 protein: CASSLSQEDGYTF. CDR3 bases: TGTGCCAGCAGCTTGTCGCAGGAGGACGGCTACACCTTC.